Below are 22 T cell receptor beta chains sequenced from a single sample in a study of shared clonotypes between healthy human individuals (dated by TCRdb to 2020 to 2021). Library preparation was by the immunoSEQ multiplex PCR assay. Sourced from immuneACCESS, this table was stored by TCRdb with only in-frame sequences that have V and J called. A share of the clones is absent; for the studies checked, an unresolved V gene accounts for under half, and the remainder has no known explanation. This sample lists more than 400,000 clones; 96% were detected once. The top ten clones comprise about 0.064% of the sample. The material sequenced was naive CD4+ T cells sorted from blood. According to the study, the label for this sample's cell subset or site signals: CD45RA+ positively selected. These receptors were collected from a woman aged 25 to 45 in good health.

V is TRBV5-1 and J is TRBJ2-5; 8 bases fit TRBD1. The CDR3 has 14 amino acids. The V and J ends lost 5 bases and 5 bases, in that order; junction bases with no gene match: 8. Germline CDR1 is SGHRS and CDR2 is YFSETQ. Written as DNA, the CDR3 is TGCGCCAGCAGACCTCAGGGGGCCGGGGAGACCCAGTACTTC. It specifies CASRPQGAGETQYF.

This chain joins TRBV28 and TRBJ2-5; the match to TRBD1 covers 8 bases. In germline, CDR1 is MDHEN, CDR2 SYDVKM. The CDR3 has 16 amino acids. V shed 6 bases and J 3 bases; nucleotides not matched to a gene: 12. CDR3 DNA: TGTGCCAGCAGCCTACCACAGGGGGGCGTCGAAGAGACCCAGTACTTC. It specifies CASSLPQGGVEETQYF.

The chain uses TRBV5-1 and TRBJ2-5; 8 bases fit TRBD2. The J call may be in error: the DNA end matches TRBJ2-7 better. The CDR3 covers 15 residues. The germline V gene encodes CDR1 SGHRS and CDR2 YFSETQ. CDR3 in amino acids: CASSLVRAGVDEQYF. The CDR3 DNA reads TGCGCCAGCAGCTTGGTTCGAGCGGGAGTGGACGAGCAGTACTTC.

The chain is built from TRBV6-5 and TRBJ2-1; tentative D call: TRBD2 (6 bases). The V gene lost 8 bases and the J gene lost 6 bases, with 14 bases spanning the gap. Germline V gene sequence: CDR1 MNHEY, CDR2 SVGAGI. CDR3 size: 13 residues. The CDR3 sequence is CASGQREFNEQFF. Written as DNA, the CDR3 is TGTGCCAGCGGACAACGGGAGTTCAATGAGCAGTTCTTC.

V and J are TRBV6-1 and TRBJ2-7, with 7 bases fitting TRBD2. J gave up 3 bases and V 7 bases, and 0 bases lay outside the gene matches. Germline V lookup: CDR1 MNHNS, CDR2 SASEGT. The CDR3 has 11 residues. CDR3 amino acids: CASTGGYEQYF. The CDR3 nucleotides read TGTGCCAGCACGGGGGGCTACGAGCAGTACTTC.

This chain connects TRBV6-1 to TRBJ1-5, with D possibly TRBD1 on 5 matching bases. Trimming cost V 0 bases and J 3 bases, with 15 bases left between them. The CDR3 has 17 residues. Germline-derived CDR1 and CDR2 are MNHNS and SASEGT. CDR3 amino acids: CASSEALRGWNNQPQHF. DNA of the CDR3: TGTGCCAGCAGTGAAGCGCTTCGGGGGTGGAACAATCAGCCCCAGCATTTT.

The V call is TRBV11-1, the J call TRBJ2-1; no firm D call. The CDR3 extends over 12 amino acids. The germline gives CDR1 SGHAT, CDR2 FQDESV (reference sequence). Trimming pared 0 bases from V and 10 bases from J, leaving 7 bases between. As DNA, the CDR3 is TGTGCCAGCAGCTTAGCTTACCGAGAGCAGTTCTTC. It encodes CASSLAYREQFF.

This clone appeared a single time. V usage is TRBV4-2 and J usage is TRBJ2-7; D may be TRBD1 or TRBD2 (5 bases each). This CDR3 has 15 amino acids. CDR1 and CDR2 from the germline V gene are LGHNA and YNFKEQ. Trimming took off 5 bases at V and 2 bases at J, with 16 bases between the two ends. CDR3 loop: CASSGPGTEAYEQYF. CDR3 sequence (DNA): TGTGCCAGCAGCGGCCCCGGGACGGAAGCCTACGAGCAGTACTTC.

The chain couples TRBV19 to TRBJ2-1; D remains ambiguous. This CDR3 spans 16 amino acids. Per germline, CDR1 LNHDA and CDR2 SQIVND (reference sequence). V was clipped by 3 bases and J by 0 bases, with 12 bases between them. This CDR3 is CASSIATPISYNEQFF. The CDR3 coding sequence is TGTGCCAGTAGTATTGCGACTCCGATCTCCTACAATGAGCAGTTCTTC.

This chain uses TRBV29-1 with TRBJ2-2; no definite D call. Germline assignment: CDR1 SQVTM and CDR2 ANQGSEA. The CDR3 is 13 residues long. V lost 4 bases and J 4 bases, leaving 10 bases between the germline ends. Here the CDR3 DNA reads TGCAGCGTTGGTTTAGCTCCCACCGGGGAGCTGTTTTTT. Protein product: CSVGLAPTGELFF.

The genes are TRBV5-1 and TRBJ1-5, with D maybe TRBD1 (6 bases). Germline V gene sequence: CDR1 SGHRS, CDR2 YFSETQ. The CDR3 runs to 13 residues. With 4 bases removed from V and 4 bases from J, the gap between germline ends came to 9 bases. CDR3 sequence (DNA): TGCGCCAGCAGCGAGGGGGGGAATCAGCCCCAGCATTTT. Its protein is CASSEGGNQPQHF.

The gene calls are TRBV29-1 and TRBJ2-1; TRBD2 is a possible D gene (6 bases). CDR1 is SQVTM and CDR2 is ANQGSEA in the germline V gene. V lost 4 bases and J 3 bases, leaving 10 bases between the germline ends. The CDR3 sequence is 13 residues long. The CDR3 loop is CSVAGGFYNEQFF. The CDR3 DNA is TGCAGCGTTGCTGGGGGGTTCTACAATGAGCAGTTCTTC.

V gene TRBV5-4 combines with J gene TRBJ1-1; TRBD1 is a possible D gene (5 bases). CDR3 length equals 16 residues. Between the trimmed V and J ends, which lost 4 bases and 5 bases, there was a span of 21 bases. CDR1 is SGHNT and CDR2 is YYREEE in the germline V gene (reference sequence). CDR3 nucleotide sequence: TGTGCCAGCAGCCCAGCTTGGGGGAAAGGGGAAACTGAAGCTTTCTTT. This translates into CASSPAWGKGETEAFF.

The J gene is TRBJ1-5, the V gene TRBV7-9; TRBD1 aligns across 9 bases. Germline CDR1 is SEHNR and CDR2 is FQNEAQ (reference sequence). The CDR3 is 15 amino acids. Trimming took 4 bases from V and 1 from J; bases not matched to a gene: 2. The CDR3 DNA reads TGTGCCAGCAGCTCAGGACAGGGGAGCAATCAGCCCCAGCATTTT. Amino acid sequence: CASSSGQGSNQPQHF.

J is TRBJ2-2 and V is TRBV6-5; TRBD2 matches 7 bases. The CDR3 is made up of 15 amino acids. V was pared by 0 bases and J by 4 bases, with 2 bases of the junction left unmatched. Looked up from germline, CDR1 is MNHEY and CDR2 is SVGAGI. CDR3 amino acids: CASSYSGTITGELFF. CDR3 DNA sequence: TGTGCCAGCAGTTACTCGGGGACTATCACCGGGGAGCTGTTTTTT.

This clone occurred once. The chain carries TRBV15 and TRBJ1-5, with D unclear. The germline gives CDR1 LNHNV, CDR2 YYDKDF (reference sequence). CDR3 size: 15 residues. V dropped 1 base and J dropped 0 bases, with 7 bases sitting between them. CDR3 region: CATSRVLPSNQPQHF. For the CDR3, the DNA is TGTGCCACCAGCAGAGTCCTACCTAGCAATCAGCCCCAGCATTTT.

The rearrangement links TRBV7-9 to TRBJ1-5, with D possibly TRBD1 on 5 matching bases. Germline V gene lookup returns CDR1 SEHNR and CDR2 FQNEAQ (reference sequence). The CDR3 is 15 residues long. V was cut by 11 bases and J by 1 base, with 18 bases left in between. CDR3 coding DNA: TGTGCCGGCTGGGGGAATGAGTGGAGCAATCAGCCCCAGCATTTT. It is translated as CAGWGNEWSNQPQHF.

CDR3 loop: CASSLTGGRTYEQYF. DNA for the CDR3: TGTGCCAGCAGCTTAACGGGGGGGAGGACCTACGAGCAGTACTTC. The chain uses TRBV7-9 and TRBJ2-7; TRBD2 agrees at 8 bases. Germline V gene lookup returns CDR1 SEHNR and CDR2 FQNEAQ (reference sequence). This CDR3 is built from 15 residues. Unmatched junction bases numbered 5, after V lost 2 bases and J lost 2 bases.

This sequence joins TRBV6-1 and TRBJ1-1, with a tentative D call TRBD1 (6 bases). Germline V CDR1 and CDR2: MNHNS, SASEGT. V lost 5 bases, J lost 5 bases, and 15 bases lay in between. The CDR3 runs 14 residues. The CDR3 protein is CASSLPGQRTEAFF. In nucleotides, the CDR3 is TGTGCCAGCAGTCTACCGGGACAACGGACTGAAGCTTTCTTT.

The chain combines TRBV10-1 with TRBJ2-1; 13 nucleotides align to TRBD2. The ends lost 3 bases at V and 8 bases at J; junction bases unmatched: 4. Germline V gene data show CDR1 as WNHNN and CDR2 as SYGVQD (reference sequence). The CDR3 sequence is 15 residues long. This CDR3 reads CASSDGTSGTDEQFF. For the CDR3, the DNA is TGCGCCAGCAGTGACGGGACTAGCGGGACCGATGAGCAGTTCTTC.

The V and J genes are TRBV5-1 and TRBJ1-2; 9 nucleotides agree with TRBD1. The CDR3 length is 15 residues. The V gene's germline CDR1 is SGHRS and CDR2 YFSETQ. Losses at the gene ends were 3 bases for V and 4 bases for J; bases not matched to a gene: 7. Here the CDR3 reads CASSWGTGPGYGYTF. For the CDR3, the DNA is TGCGCCAGCAGCTGGGGGACAGGGCCTGGCTATGGCTACACCTTC.

V and J are TRBV11-2 and TRBJ2-7; D is unclear. CDR1 SGHAT and CDR2 FQNNGV come from the germline V gene. This CDR3 comprises 13 residues. The V end lost 4 bases, the J end lost 6 bases, and 13 bases lay between the germline ends. CDR3 amino acids: CASSSLLFGEQYF. DNA for the CDR3: TGTGCCAGCAGCTCCCTGCTTTTTGGCGAGCAGTACTTC.